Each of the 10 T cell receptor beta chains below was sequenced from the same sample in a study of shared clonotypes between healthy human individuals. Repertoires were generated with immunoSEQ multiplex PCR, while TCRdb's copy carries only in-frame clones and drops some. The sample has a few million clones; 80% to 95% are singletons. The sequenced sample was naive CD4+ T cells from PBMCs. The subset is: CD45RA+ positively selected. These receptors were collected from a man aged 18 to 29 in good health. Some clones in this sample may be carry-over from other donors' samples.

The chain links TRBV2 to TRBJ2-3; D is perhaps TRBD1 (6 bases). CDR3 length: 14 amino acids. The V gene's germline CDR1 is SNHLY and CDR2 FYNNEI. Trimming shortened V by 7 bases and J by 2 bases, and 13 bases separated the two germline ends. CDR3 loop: CASIFGTNTDTQYF. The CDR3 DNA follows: TGTGCCAGCATATTCGGGACAAACACAGATACGCAGTATTTT.

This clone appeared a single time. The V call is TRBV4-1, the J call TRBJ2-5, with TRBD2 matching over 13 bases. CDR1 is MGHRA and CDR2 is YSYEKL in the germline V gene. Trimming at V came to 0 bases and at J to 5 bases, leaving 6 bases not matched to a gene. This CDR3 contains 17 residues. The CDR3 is CASSQDKLAGGPETQYF. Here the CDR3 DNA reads TGCGCCAGCAGCCAAGATAAACTAGCGGGAGGGCCTGAGACCCAGTACTTC.

CDR3 in amino acids: CASSTDGRGRENEQFF. DNA of the CDR3: TGCGCCAGCAGCACGGACGGGAGGGGCCGTGAAAATGAGCAGTTCTTC. J is TRBJ2-1 and V is TRBV5-1, with 8 bases that match TRBD2. Germline CDR1 SGHRS, CDR2 YFSETQ. Germline trimming cut 4 bases from V and 7 bases from J; bases unmatched to any gene: 13. The CDR3 loop spans 16 amino acids.

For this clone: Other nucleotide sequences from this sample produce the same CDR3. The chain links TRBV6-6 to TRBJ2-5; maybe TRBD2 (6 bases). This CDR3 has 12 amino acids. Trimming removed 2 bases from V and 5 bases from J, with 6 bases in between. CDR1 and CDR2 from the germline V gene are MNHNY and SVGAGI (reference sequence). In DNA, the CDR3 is TGTGCCAGCAGTTACGGGGGGGAGACCCAGTACTTC. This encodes CASSYGGETQYF.

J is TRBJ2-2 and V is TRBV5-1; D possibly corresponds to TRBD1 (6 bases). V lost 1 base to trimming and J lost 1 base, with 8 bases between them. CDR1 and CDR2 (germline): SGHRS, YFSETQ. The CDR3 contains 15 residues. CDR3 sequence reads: CASSLMGQNTGELFF. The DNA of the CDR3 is TGCGCCAGCAGCTTGATGGGACAGAACACCGGGGAGCTGTTTTTT.

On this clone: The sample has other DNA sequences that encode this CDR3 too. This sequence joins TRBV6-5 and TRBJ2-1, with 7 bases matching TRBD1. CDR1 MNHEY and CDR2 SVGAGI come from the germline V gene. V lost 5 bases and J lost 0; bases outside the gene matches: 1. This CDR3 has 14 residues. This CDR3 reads CASSPGGSYNEQFF. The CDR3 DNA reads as TGTGCCAGCAGTCCAGGGGGCTCCTACAATGAGCAGTTCTTC.

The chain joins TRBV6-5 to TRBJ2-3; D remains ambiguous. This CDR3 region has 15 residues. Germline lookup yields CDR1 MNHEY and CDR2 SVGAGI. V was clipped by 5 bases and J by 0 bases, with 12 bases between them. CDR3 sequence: CASSQRQWSTDTQYF. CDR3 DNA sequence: TGTGCCAGCAGTCAACGCCAGTGGAGCACAGATACGCAGTATTTT.

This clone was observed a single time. The CDR3 nucleotides read TGTGCCAGCAGCCAAGAGGGGGCGGAAGAGCAGTACTTC. It encodes CASSQEGAEEQYF. V gene TRBV4-2 combines with J gene TRBJ2-7; tentatively, D is TRBD1 (6 bases). The germline CDR1 and CDR2 sequences are LGHNA and YNFKEQ. This CDR3 has 13 amino acids. V lost 0 bases and J lost 7, with 10 bases in between.

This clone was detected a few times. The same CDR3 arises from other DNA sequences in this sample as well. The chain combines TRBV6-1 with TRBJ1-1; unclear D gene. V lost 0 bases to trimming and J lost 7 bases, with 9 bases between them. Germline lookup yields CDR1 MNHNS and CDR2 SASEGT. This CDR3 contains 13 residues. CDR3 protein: CASSEAANREAFF. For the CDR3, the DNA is TGTGCCAGCAGTGAAGCAGCGAACCGTGAAGCTTTCTTT.

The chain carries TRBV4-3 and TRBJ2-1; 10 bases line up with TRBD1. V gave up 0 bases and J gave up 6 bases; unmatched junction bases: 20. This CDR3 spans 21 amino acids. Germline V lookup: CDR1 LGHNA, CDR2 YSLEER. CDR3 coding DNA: TGCGCCAGCAGCCAAGAAGTCCGGGACAGGGGAAGGTTGGGGGATCGCAATGAGCAGTTCTTC. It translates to CASSQEVRDRGRLGDRNEQFF.